These T cell receptor beta chains were read from a single sample in a study of CD8 T cells in ankylosing spondylitis. Using its own MiXCR run on the 5' RACE reads, TCRdb lists one record per CDR3 protein. The sample carries about 300,000 distinct CDR3 sequences, around 21% recorded once. Sequenced input: blood, either unsorted or a sorted T cell fraction (not recorded which). The receptors were gathered from a female donor with ankylosing spondylitis or in good health (not recorded which). Both conserved end residues are part of each CDR3. D genes are given only for firm matches. Some rows have no size entry. The others give once, few or many, or a class for an expanded clone.

>.|.|TRBJ2-7|TRBV29-1
TGCAGCGGGGCCGGGCCCTTAGGGGAGCAGTACTTC
CSGAGPLGEQYF
>.|.|TRBJ1-3|TRBV12-3/TRBV12-4
TGTGCCAGCAGGCCAGCAGGGACCGGAAACACCATATATTTT
CASRPAGTGNTIYF
>TRBD2|.|TRBJ2-1|TRBV30
TGTGCCTGGAGTGAGGGCGGGAGGGGCTACAATGAGCAGTTCTTC
CAWSEGGRGYNEQFF
>TRBD1|.|TRBJ2-1|TRBV9
TGTGCCAGCAGCGTCAGGGGGCTAGCGAACAATGAGCAGTTCTTC
CASSVRGLANNEQFF
>.|.|TRBJ2-7|TRBV28
TGTGCCAGCAGTTTTCGGGTACCCTACGAGCAGTACTTC
CASSFRVPYEQYF
>TRBD2|few|TRBJ2-7|TRBV5-6
TGTGCCAGCAGCCGAGCGGGAGCCAGCTACGAGCAGTACTTC
CASSRAGASYEQYF
>TRBD2|few|TRBJ2-7|TRBV20-1
TGCAGTGCTAGAGATCCGACTAGCGGGAGCCCACTAGACGAGCAGTACTTC
CSARDPTSGSPLDEQYF
>.|.|TRBJ1-1|TRBV20-1
TGCAGTGCTAGCTCGGGATATGACACTGAAGCTTTCTTT
CSASSGYDTEAFF
>.|.|TRBJ1-3|TRBV25-1
TGTGCCAGCAGGTTAGGAAACACCATATATTTT
CASRLGNTIYF
>TRBD1|.|TRBJ1-4|TRBV20-1
TGCAGTGCTACCCAGGGACAGGGTATCAGGGGAAAACTGTTTTTT
CSATQGQGIRGKLFF
>TRBD1|few|TRBJ2-1|TRBV9
TGTGCCAGCAGCGCGTCCCCTTTAGACAGGGGGAATGAGCAGTTCTTC
CASSASPLDRGNEQFF
>TRBD2|.|TRBJ2-1|TRBV20-1
TGCAGTGCTAGGGAAATAGCGGGAGGGCCCTCCAATGAGCAGTTCTTC
CSAREIAGGPSNEQFF
>TRBD1|few|TRBJ2-5|TRBV20-1
TGCAGTGCTAGCACTCCCGGGACAGTGCTCCAAGAGACCCAGTACTTC
CSASTPGTVLQETQYF
>.|.|TRBJ1-1|TRBV11-2
TGTGCCAGCAGCGTCGACCCGGGCCCCAGCACTGAAGCTTTCTTT
CASSVDPGPSTEAFF
>TRBD1|.|TRBJ2-1|TRBV7-9
TGTGCCAGCAGCTTAAGAGATGGACAGGGTGTGGCATCCGATCAGTTCTTC
CASSLRDGQGVASDQFF
>TRBD2|few|TRBJ2-3|TRBV5-1
TGCGCCAGCGGCCGAGGACTAGCGGAAACAGATACGCAGTATTTT
CASGRGLAETDTQYF
>TRBD2|.|TRBJ2-2|TRBV29-1
TGCAGCGTTGGGACTAGGCTAACCGGGGAGCTGTTTTTT
CSVGTRLTGELFF
>.|.|TRBJ2-5|TRBV5-1
TGCGCCAGCAGCAGGGGGGACACCGCTTTGGAGACCCAGTACTTC
CASSRGDTALETQYF
>.|many|TRBJ1-2|TRBV5-6
TGTGCCAGCAGCTGGCGGATGAGCTACACCTTC
CASSWRMSYTF
>TRBD2|few|TRBJ2-1|TRBV12-3/TRBV12-4
TGTGCCAGCATCGCTAGCGGGTGGGATGAGCAGTTCTTC
CASIASGWDEQFF